The 28 T cell receptor beta chains given below trace back to one sample, sequenced in a study of blood T cells in healthy people across ages. Combining a sample-barcoded 5' primer with a J-beta primer mix, a second PCR ran for roughly 7 to 12 cycles. One entry per CDR3 protein, called by TCRdb with MiXCR from the 5' RACE reads. The sample has about 780,000 distinct CDR3 sequences, 62% seen once. The material sequenced was blood. The origin of the receptors is a man between 25 and 39 years old in good health.

Only a few counts were recorded for this clonotype. V and J are TRBV29-1 and TRBJ2-4; D might be TRBD2 (5 bases). The end of the DNA aligns better with TRBJ2-7, so the J call may be wrong. Per germline, CDR1 SQVTM and CDR2 ANQGSEA. The CDR3 has 13 residues. The CDR3 region is CSVEDFPNYEQYF. CDR3 nucleotide sequence: TGCAGCGTTGAGGACTTCCCAAACTACGAGCAGTACTTC.

The chain uses TRBV20-1 and TRBJ2-3; perhaps TRBD1 as D (6 bases). The V end lost 6 bases, the J end lost 0 bases, and 10 bases lay between the germline ends. The CDR3 contains 13 residues. From germline, CDR1 is DFQATT and CDR2 SNEGSKA (reference sequence). CDR3 sequence reads: CSATDSSTDTQYF. The DNA for the CDR3 is TGCAGTGCAACGGACAGCAGCACAGATACGCAGTATTTT.

CDR3 bases: TGCGCCAGCAGCCAAGAAAGGGGGACAGGGAAATTGAGCGAGCAGTACTTC. Translation: CASSQERGTGKLSEQYF. The rearrangement uses TRBV4-3 and TRBJ2-4; TRBD1 aligns across 9 bases. The better agreement between TRBJ2-7 and the DNA end casts doubt on the J call. The germline V gene encodes CDR1 LGHNA and CDR2 YSLEER. The CDR3 runs 17 residues.

The chain couples TRBV29-1 to TRBJ2-1; 8 bases map to TRBD1. Germline CDR1 reads SQVTM; CDR2 reads ANQGSEA. J was trimmed by 10 bases and V by 3 bases; bases with no gene match: 11. This CDR3 contains 14 residues. This CDR3 reads CSVDKGQADLEQFF. The CDR3 nucleotides are TGCAGCGTTGATAAGGGACAGGCCGATCTCGAGCAGTTCTTC.

The rearrangement uses TRBV9 and TRBJ2-3, with D perhaps TRBD2 (6 bases). Trimming cost V 0 bases and J 2 bases, with 16 bases left between them. This CDR3 comprises 17 residues. Germline loops: CDR1 SGDLS, CDR2 YYNGEE. The CDR3 here is CASSVAHGTHLTDTQYF. The CDR3 nucleotides are TGTGCCAGCAGCGTAGCCCATGGGACTCACCTCACAGATACGCAGTATTTT.

The chain uses TRBV4-2 and TRBJ2-1; D remains unclear. Germline lookup yields CDR1 LGHNA and CDR2 YNFKEQ. The CDR3 length is 15 residues. V was cut by 0 bases and J by 8 bases, with 14 bases left in between. The CDR3 loop reads CASSQDVTSLDEQFF. The CDR3 bases are TGTGCCAGCAGCCAAGATGTCACCAGTCTAGATGAGCAGTTCTTC.

This CDR3 is CASSLIGPGGYEQYF. The CDR3 region has the DNA TGTGCCAGCTCATTGATAGGGCCAGGGGGGTACGAGCAGTACTTC. The rearrangement uses TRBV7-2 and TRBJ2-7, with D possibly TRBD1 on 7 matching bases. V lost 8 bases, J lost 4 bases, and 21 bases lay in between. Germline CDR1 is SGHTA and CDR2 is FQGNSA. The CDR3 totals 15 residues.

The chain links TRBV14 to TRBJ1-2; no clear D. The CDR3 runs to 12 residues. Trimming shortened V by 4 bases and J by 8 bases, and 11 bases separated the two germline ends. Germline V lookup: CDR1 SGHDN, CDR2 FVKESK. The CDR3 nucleotides read TGTGCCAGCAGCCCGGAAGGGATCGGCTACACCTTC. Translation: CASSPEGIGYTF.

The sample holds a few counts of this clonotype. The V gene is TRBV9, the J gene TRBJ1-2; 7 nucleotides align to TRBD1. V trimming: 4 bases; J trimming: 8 bases; junction bases outside the gene matches: 8. This CDR3 is built from 13 residues. Germline lookup yields CDR1 SGDLS and CDR2 YYNGEE. The CDR3 here is CASSTATGAGYTF. The CDR3 DNA is TGTGCCAGCAGCACCGCTACAGGGGCCGGCTACACCTTC. Full variable domain (missing parts from reference TRBV9 and TRBJ1-2): DSGVTQTPKHLITATGQRVTLRCSPRSGDLSVYWYQQSLDQGLQFLIQYYNGEERAKGNILERFSAQQFPDLHSELNLSSLELGDSALYFCASSTATGAGYTFGSGTRLTVV.

In this sample, this clonotype turned up a few times. The CDR3 region is CASSPIPVAGANVLTF. Written as DNA, the CDR3 is TGTGCCAGCAGCCCCATACCGGTTGCCGGGGCCAACGTCCTGACTTTC. The J gene is TRBJ2-6, the V gene TRBV14; D is unclear. The V end lost 4 bases, the J end lost 4 bases, and 14 bases lay between the germline ends. The CDR3 extends over 16 amino acids. Germline CDR1 and CDR2: SGHDN and FVKESK.

This clonotype has just a few counts. The V and J genes are TRBV7-2 and TRBJ2-5, with a possible D match to TRBD1 (6 bases). Per the germline V gene, CDR1 is SGHTA and CDR2 is FQGNSA. Trimming stripped 7 bases from V and 5 bases from J, with 17 bases between. The length of the CDR3 is 14 residues. The CDR3 DNA sequence: TGTGCCAGCAACTTCCACACAGGGTTGGAGACCCAGTACTTC. This encodes CASNFHTGLETQYF. Full variable domain (rest looked up from reference TRBV7-2 and TRBJ2-5): GAGVSQSPSNKVTEKGKDVELRCDPISGHTALYWYRQSLGQGLEFLIYFQGNSAPDKSGLPSDRFSAERTGGSVSTLTIQRTQQEDSAVYLCASNFHTGLETQYFGPGTRLLVL.

In this sample, this clonotype turned up a few times. The chain is built from TRBV7-6 and TRBJ2-7; no firm D call. The CDR3 has 15 residues. Germline V gives CDR1 SGHVS, CDR2 FNYEAQ. V was clipped by 5 bases and J by 5 bases, with 19 bases between them. CDR3 in amino acids: CASSLGPLPADEQYF. The CDR3 DNA reads as TGTGCCAGCAGCCTCGGACCCCTCCCTGCCGACGAGCAGTACTTC.

V is TRBV7-2 and J is TRBJ1-2, with a weak D call TRBD1 (5 bases). The length of the CDR3 is 14 residues. Trimming removed 6 bases from V and 3 bases from J, with 14 bases in between. Germline V gives CDR1 SGHTA, CDR2 FQGNSA. The DNA for the CDR3 is TGTGCCAGCAGACCCCCCTGGGGGGACTATGGCTACACCTTC. It encodes CASRPPWGDYGYTF.

The chain is built from TRBV12-3 or TRBV12-4 and TRBJ2-5; weak D call: TRBD2 (6 bases). The CDR3 sequence is 13 residues long. The V end was cut by 7 bases, the J end by 3 bases, with 12 bases between. CDR3 in DNA: TGTGCCAGCAACCGGGACTCTGAAGAGACCCAGTACTTC. Protein product: CASNRDSEETQYF.

The chain uses TRBV20-1 and TRBJ2-6; possibly TRBD1 for D (8 bases). Germline-derived CDR1 and CDR2 are DFQATT and SNEGSKA (reference sequence). The CDR3 consists of 12 residues. V was cut by 4 bases and J by 12 bases, with 13 bases left in between. CDR3 region: CSAKQGGFVLTF. The DNA for the CDR3 is TGCAGTGCTAAACAGGGGGGGTTCGTCCTGACTTTC.

This clonotype was detected ten times or more. The chain joins TRBV4-2 to TRBJ2-1, with 12 bases aligning to TRBD2. The CDR3 has 18 residues. Germline-derived CDR1 and CDR2 are LGHNA and YNFKEQ. The V segment lost 0 bases and the J segment 3 bases; nucleotides outside the gene matches: 6. The CDR3 region has the DNA TGTGCCAGCAGCCAAGAGGGGAGGACTAGCGGGGTCTACAATGAGCAGTTCTTC. Its translation: CASSQEGRTSGVYNEQFF.

The rearrangement links TRBV7-8 to TRBJ2-5, with TRBD1 as a possible D gene (6 bases). The CDR3 consists of 16 residues. The germline V gene encodes CDR1 SGHVS and CDR2 FQNEAQ. Trimming stripped 1 base from V and 6 bases from J, with 18 bases between. The DNA of the CDR3 is TGTGCCAGCAGCTTAGACCGAACGGACAGCCCGCAGACCCAGTACTTC. Protein: CASSLDRTDSPQTQYF.

The chain carries TRBV5-4 and TRBJ2-7; 8 positions agree with TRBD2. V dropped 1 base and J dropped 1; count of bases not matched to a gene: 4. The CDR3 covers 15 residues. Germline V gives CDR1 SGHNT, CDR2 YYREEE (reference sequence). CDR3 DNA: TGTGCCAGCAGCTTGCGGCGGGGGGCTTCCTACGAGCAGTACTTC. Residues: CASSLRRGASYEQYF.

A word on this clonotype: Its ends do not fully match the called genes, so a read error is possible. The chain has TRBV6-5 and TRBJ1-5, with D uncertain. CDR1 is MNHEY, CDR2 SVGAGI, per germline. The CDR3 length is 14 residues. CDR3 region: CASSDSSSNQPQHF. The CDR3 DNA is TGTGCCAGCAGTGACTCATCAAGCAATCAGCCCCAGCATTTT.

V usage is TRBV6-2 or TRBV6-3 and J usage is TRBJ2-6; possible D gene TRBD1, 5 bases. This CDR3 region has 15 residues. Germline V CDR1 and CDR2: MNHEY, SVGEGT. The V end was cut by 5 bases, the J end by 4 bases, with 12 bases between. CDR3 DNA sequence: TGTGCCAGCAGTCCTCCCAGGGCCGGGGCCAACGTCCTGACTTTC. Its protein product is CASSPPRAGANVLTF.

The V gene is TRBV18, the J gene TRBJ2-7, with D possibly being TRBD2 (6 bases). This CDR3 spans 13 amino acids. Trimming shortened V by 7 bases and J by 4 bases, and 14 bases separated the two germline ends. Germline-derived CDR1 and CDR2 are KGHSH and LQKENI. CDR3 sequence (DNA): TGTGCCAGCTTTCGGAGGGATTCTTACGAGCAGTACTTC. Translation: CASFRRDSYEQYF. Together with reference TRBV18 and TRBJ2-7, the CDR3 gives the full variable domain: NAGVMQNPRHLVRRRGQEARLRCSPMKGHSHVYWYRQLPEEGLKFMVYLQKENIIDESGMPKERFSAEFPKEGPSILRIQQVVRGDSAAYFCASFRRDSYEQYFGPGTRLTVT.

For this clonotype: Because the CDR3 is missing its conserved closing phenylalanine or tryptophan, this is likely a read error. No DNA is shown, since the ends of the CDR3 on it are uncertain; the CDR3 is the one TCRdb lists. CDR3 region: CASSPRQDESYTS. J is TRBJ1-2 and V is TRBV21-1; the tabulated D call, TRBD1, remains unverified against the DNA. TRBV21-1 is listed as a pseudogene. Termini included, the CDR3 measures 13 amino acids.

This chain connects TRBV5-1 to TRBJ1-6, with no clear D. Germline assignment: CDR1 SGHRS and CDR2 YFSETQ. Trimming took 0 bases from V and 6 from J, leaving 10 bases between them. The CDR3 runs to 15 residues. CDR3 bases: TGCGCCAGCAGCTTGGTGAGGGATCCTAATTCACCCCTCCACTTT. This encodes CASSLVRDPNSPLHF.

This clonotype was seen more than once but under ten times. This chain uses TRBV20-1 with TRBJ2-7; no clear D gene. Germline V gene sequence: CDR1 DFQATT, CDR2 SNEGSKA (reference sequence). V was clipped by 4 bases and J by 2 bases, with 6 bases between them. The CDR3 loop spans 11 amino acids. The CDR3 bases are TGCAGTGCTAAGAAAACCTACGAGCAGTACTTC. This gives the protein CSAKKTYEQYF.

This clonotype was observed a few times. This rearrangement joins TRBV7-2 to TRBJ2-3; 9 positions agree with TRBD2. The CDR3 runs to 13 residues. V shed 5 bases and J 5 bases; nucleotides not matched to a gene: 2. CDR1 and CDR2 (germline): SGHTA, FQGNSA. CDR3 bases: TGTGCCAGCAGCGGGCGGGGGGGAGATACGCAGTATTTT. Residues: CASSGRGGDTQYF. Supplemented by reference TRBV7-2 and TRBJ2-3, the full variable domain reads GAGVSQSPSNKVTEKGKDVELRCDPISGHTALYWYRQSLGQGLEFLIYFQGNSAPDKSGLPSDRFSAERTGGSVSTLTIQRTQQEDSAVYLCASSGRGGDTQYFGPGTRLTVL.

This chain uses TRBV28 with TRBJ1-2, with D tentatively TRBD1 (6 bases). Trimming stripped 0 bases from V and 5 bases from J, with 13 bases between. This CDR3 is 15 amino acids long. Germline V lookup: CDR1 MDHEN, CDR2 SYDVKM. CDR3 sequence: CASSLWGARKYGYTF. The CDR3 bases are TGTGCCAGCAGTTTATGGGGGGCTAGGAAATATGGCTACACCTTC.

This chain uses TRBV20-1 with TRBJ2-4; 15 bases fit TRBD2. The CDR3 runs to 15 residues. Germline V gene data show CDR1 as DFQATT and CDR2 as SNEGSKA (reference sequence). V lost 6 bases to trimming and J lost 13 bases; unmatched junction nucleotides: 13. The CDR3: CSANGLAGGPRQQYF. For the CDR3, the DNA is TGCAGTGCCAACGGACTAGCGGGGGGGCCGAGGCAGCAGTACTTC.

J is TRBJ2-4 and V is TRBV24-1; D gene ambiguous. Per the germline V gene, CDR1 is KGHDR and CDR2 is SFDVKD. The CDR3 sequence is 12 residues long. Trimming removed 2 bases from V and 14 bases from J, with 12 bases in between. CDR3 sequence: CATSDSDRAEYF. CDR3 nucleotides: TGTGCCACCAGTGATTCGGACCGAGCCGAGTACTTC.